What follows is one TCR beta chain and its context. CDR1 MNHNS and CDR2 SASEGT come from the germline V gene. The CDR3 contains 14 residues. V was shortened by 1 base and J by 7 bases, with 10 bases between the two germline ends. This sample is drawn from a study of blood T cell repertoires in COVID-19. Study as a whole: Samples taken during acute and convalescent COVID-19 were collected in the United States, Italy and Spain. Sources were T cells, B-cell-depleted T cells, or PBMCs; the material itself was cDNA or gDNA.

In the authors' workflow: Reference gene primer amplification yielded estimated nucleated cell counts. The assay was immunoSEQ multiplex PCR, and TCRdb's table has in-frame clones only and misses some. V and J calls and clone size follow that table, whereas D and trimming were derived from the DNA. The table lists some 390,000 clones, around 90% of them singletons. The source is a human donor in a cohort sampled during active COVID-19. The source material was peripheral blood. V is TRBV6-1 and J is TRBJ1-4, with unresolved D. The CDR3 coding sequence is TGTGCCAGCAGTGAAGGGACTAGTTCTGAAAAACTGTTTTTT. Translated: CASSEGTSSEKLFF.